The clone carrying this TCR beta chain was seen just once. Profiling relied on immunoSEQ multiplex PCR, and the TCRdb table lists in-frame clones only, not all of them. The sample yields fewer than 180,000 clones, 70% to 90% seen once. This CDR3 is built from 14 residues. CDR1 and CDR2 from the germline V gene are DFQATT and SNEGSKA (reference sequence). V shed 3 bases and J shed 5 bases, with 17 bases lying between them. These data come from a study of blood T cell repertoires in COVID-19. The sequencing sample was made of peripheral blood. The J gene is TRBJ2-7, the V gene TRBV20-1; no reliable D call. The clonotype was recovered from a man aged 70 or older with acute or convalescent COVID-19. The CDR3 loop is CSASPPVFLDEQYF. Here the CDR3 DNA reads TGCAGTGCTAGTCCTCCGGTCTTTTTGGACGAGCAGTACTTC.